One TCR beta chain is described in this entry. TCRdb reanalysed the reads using MiXCR and keeps one entry per CDR3 protein. The sample has more than 150,000 distinct CDR3 sequences, 28% seen once; the top ten hold around 29%. This specimen belongs to a study of T cell repertoires in cytomegalovirus infection. At the level of the study: TCR beta signatures that were public indicated CMV infection and matching HLA type.

The sequenced material came from PBMCs. This clonotype was obtained from a human donor in good health (CMV status not recorded). Some clones in this sample may be carry-over from other donors' samples.

The CDR3 here is CSGGVNTEAFF. CDR3 DNA sequence: TGCAGTGGGGGGGTTAACACTGAAGCTTTCTTT. The rearrangement uses TRBV29-1 and TRBJ1-1, with a weak D call TRBD1 (5 bases). Per germline, CDR1 SQVTM and CDR2 ANQGSEA. This CDR3 comprises 11 residues.